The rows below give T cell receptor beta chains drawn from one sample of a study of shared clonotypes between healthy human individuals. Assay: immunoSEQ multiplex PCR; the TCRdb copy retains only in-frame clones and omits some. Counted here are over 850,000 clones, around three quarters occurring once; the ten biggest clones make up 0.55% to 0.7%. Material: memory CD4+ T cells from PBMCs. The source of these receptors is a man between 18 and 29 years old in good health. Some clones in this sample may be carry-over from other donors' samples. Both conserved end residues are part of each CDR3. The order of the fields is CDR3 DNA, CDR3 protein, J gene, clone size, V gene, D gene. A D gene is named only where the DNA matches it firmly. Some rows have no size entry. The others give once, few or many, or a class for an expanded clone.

CDR3 DNA: TGTGCCAGCAGCCAGGCCCGCCACCGTGGACCCATTGGAAACTATGGCTACACCTTC
CDR3 protein: CASSQARHRGPIGNYGYTF
J gene: TRBJ1-2
clone size: few
V gene: TRBV4-2
D gene: .

CDR3 DNA: TGTGCCAGCAGCTCATGGACTAGCGCCACAGATACGCAGTATTTT
CDR3 protein: CASSSWTSATDTQYF
J gene: TRBJ2-3
clone size: .
V gene: TRBV7-2
D gene: TRBD2

CDR3 DNA: TGTGCCAGCAGCTTAGGACAGCCCGCTAATTCACCCCTCCACTTT
CDR3 protein: CASSLGQPANSPLHF
J gene: TRBJ1-6
clone size: .
V gene: TRBV7-3
D gene: .

CDR3 DNA: TGTGCCTGGAGCCGGCCCGGGACAGGGACAGACATTCAGTACTTC
CDR3 protein: CAWSRPGTGTDIQYF
J gene: TRBJ2-4
clone size: .
V gene: TRBV30
D gene: TRBD1

CDR3 DNA: TGTGCCAGCAGTCCCGTGGGCTACCGGACCCAGTACTTC
CDR3 protein: CASSPVGYRTQYF
J gene: TRBJ2-5
clone size: .
V gene: TRBV7-3
D gene: .

CDR3 DNA: TGTGCCAGCAGTGGGTACAGCACCTACGAGCAGTACTTC
CDR3 protein: CASSGYSTYEQYF
J gene: TRBJ2-7
clone size: once
V gene: TRBV2
D gene: .

CDR3 DNA: TGCAGCGTTGAAGATTCCACTGAAGCTTTCTTT
CDR3 protein: CSVEDSTEAFF
J gene: TRBJ1-1
clone size: few
V gene: TRBV29-1
D gene: .

CDR3 DNA: TGTGCCAGCTCACCATCCCCGGGGGACACTGAAGCTTTCTTT
CDR3 protein: CASSPSPGDTEAFF
J gene: TRBJ1-1
clone size: once
V gene: TRBV18
D gene: .

CDR3 DNA: TGTGCCAGCAGCTTAAAGAGGGACTCTGGGGCCAACGTCCTGACTTTC
CDR3 protein: CASSLKRDSGANVLTF
J gene: TRBJ2-6
clone size: .
V gene: TRBV13
D gene: .

CDR3 DNA: TGTGCCAGCAGCTTAGCGCACTCGAGGGGCTATGGCTACACCTTC
CDR3 protein: CASSLAHSRGYGYTF
J gene: TRBJ1-2
clone size: .
V gene: TRBV7-2
D gene: .

CDR3 DNA: TGTGCCAGCAGCGGGACAGGCGGTAATCAGCCCCAGCATTTT
CDR3 protein: CASSGTGGNQPQHF
J gene: TRBJ1-5
clone size: .
V gene: TRBV2
D gene: TRBD1

CDR3 DNA: TGTGCCGTGGCGGATGGAGCCTACAATGAGCAGTTCTTC
CDR3 protein: CAVADGAYNEQFF
J gene: TRBJ2-1
clone size: .
V gene: TRBV18
D gene: .

CDR3 DNA: TGTGCCTGGGGGGCTCCAAGGGCTGGAAACACCATATATTTT
CDR3 protein: CAWGAPRAGNTIYF
J gene: TRBJ1-3
clone size: .
V gene: TRBV30
D gene: .

CDR3 DNA: TGTGCCAGCAGCAACCCTTTCTACGAGCAGTACTTC
CDR3 protein: CASSNPFYEQYF
J gene: TRBJ2-7
clone size: .
V gene: TRBV28
D gene: .

CDR3 DNA: TGTGCCAGCAGCCCACCAAGTAATGAAAAACTGTTTTTT
CDR3 protein: CASSPPSNEKLFF
J gene: TRBJ1-4
clone size: .
V gene: TRBV11-1
D gene: .

CDR3 DNA: TGCGCCAGCAGCTCAGGACTAGCGGGAGGGCCGGGGAGGGAGACCCAGTACTTC
CDR3 protein: CASSSGLAGGPGRETQYF
J gene: TRBJ2-5
clone size: .
V gene: TRBV5-1
D gene: TRBD2

CDR3 DNA: TGTGCCAGCACCCTCGCGGGGATGAACACCGGGGAGCTGTTTTTT
CDR3 protein: CASTLAGMNTGELFF
J gene: TRBJ2-2
clone size: .
V gene: TRBV28
D gene: .

CDR3 DNA: TGTGCCAGCGGGGTGAGCACTGAAGCTTTCTTT
CDR3 protein: CASGVSTEAFF
J gene: TRBJ1-1
clone size: .
V gene: TRBV6-1
D gene: .

CDR3 DNA: TGTGCCAGCAGCTTGCTAGCGGGAGAAGAGACCCAGTACTTC
CDR3 protein: CASSLLAGEETQYF
J gene: TRBJ2-5
clone size: .
V gene: TRBV5-4
D gene: TRBD2

CDR3 DNA: TGTGCCAGCAGGACCGAAGGGAGCGGTTTGAGCGAGCAGTACTTC
CDR3 protein: CASRTEGSGLSEQYF
J gene: TRBJ2-7
clone size: .
V gene: TRBV2
D gene: .

CDR3 DNA: TGCGCCAGCAGTCAACTGGCCAGGGGGGGAGGCGAGCAGTACTTC
CDR3 protein: CASSQLARGGGEQYF
J gene: TRBJ2-7
clone size: .
V gene: TRBV23-1
D gene: .

CDR3 DNA: TGTGCCAGCAGCTTGGAGGACAGAGGGACGGCGGGGACTAGCTGGTTC
CDR3 protein: CASSLEDRGTAGTSWF
J gene: TRBJ2-7
clone size: .
V gene: TRBV5-5
D gene: TRBD2

CDR3 DNA: TGTGCCAGCAGCATGGATGCTTCTGGAAACACCATATATTTT
CDR3 protein: CASSMDASGNTIYF
J gene: TRBJ1-3
clone size: .
V gene: TRBV14
D gene: .

CDR3 DNA: TGTGCCAGCAGTTCCGGGACTAGCGCCCTCAATGAGCAGTTCTTC
CDR3 protein: CASSSGTSALNEQFF
J gene: TRBJ2-1
clone size: .
V gene: TRBV2
D gene: TRBD2

CDR3 DNA: TGTGCCAGCAGTGAATACAAAGCGGGAGCGGACGAGCAGTACTTC
CDR3 protein: CASSEYKAGADEQYF
J gene: TRBJ2-7
clone size: .
V gene: TRBV25-1
D gene: TRBD2

CDR3 DNA: TGTGCCAGCAGCGCTTTTACGGGACTAGCGGGAGTTCCCTACAATGAGCAGTTCTTC
CDR3 protein: CASSAFTGLAGVPYNEQFF
J gene: TRBJ2-1
clone size: once
V gene: TRBV9
D gene: TRBD2

CDR3 DNA: TGTGCCAGCAGGGACGGGGTGGCGCTTGGCTACACCTTC
CDR3 protein: CASRDGVALGYTF
J gene: TRBJ1-2
clone size: .
V gene: TRBV28
D gene: .

CDR3 DNA: TGTGCCAGTAGTATACCAGGGTACACCGGGGAGCTGTTTTTT
CDR3 protein: CASSIPGYTGELFF
J gene: TRBJ2-2
clone size: .
V gene: TRBV19
D gene: .

CDR3 DNA: TGCAGCGTTCAGCGGGAGAGTAGGGAGCGGTACTTC
CDR3 protein: CSVQRESRERYF
J gene: TRBJ2-7
clone size: once
V gene: TRBV29-1
D gene: TRBD2

CDR3 DNA: TGCGCCAGCAGCCGAACTAGCGGTCCCTACGAGCAGTACTTC
CDR3 protein: CASSRTSGPYEQYF
J gene: TRBJ2-7
clone size: .
V gene: TRBV4-3
D gene: TRBD2

CDR3 DNA: TGTGCCAGCAGTGAAGAGGAGACCACGGGACTGTTTTTT
CDR3 protein: CASSEEETTGLFF
J gene: TRBJ1-4
clone size: .
V gene: TRBV2
D gene: .

CDR3 DNA: TGTGCCATCAGCGGACAGGGCGGCAATCAGCCCCAGCATTTT
CDR3 protein: CAISGQGGNQPQHF
J gene: TRBJ1-5
clone size: .
V gene: TRBV10-3
D gene: TRBD1

CDR3 DNA: TGCGCCAGCGGGCGGGAGGGGTATGAGCAGTTCTTC
CDR3 protein: CASGREGYEQFF
J gene: TRBJ2-1
clone size: .
V gene: TRBV5-1
D gene: TRBD2

CDR3 DNA: TGTGCCAGCAGCCAGAGCGGGAGGTCAAGCATTCAGTACTTC
CDR3 protein: CASSQSGRSSIQYF
J gene: TRBJ2-4
clone size: few
V gene: TRBV4-2
D gene: TRBD2

CDR3 DNA: TGCAGCGTTGATCGCAGGGGCGCAGATACGCAGTATTTT
CDR3 protein: CSVDRRGADTQYF
J gene: TRBJ2-3
clone size: .
V gene: TRBV29-1
D gene: .

CDR3 DNA: TGTGCCAGCAGCCCGAGACTACGCACCTTCTACAATGAGCAGTTCTTC
CDR3 protein: CASSPRLRTFYNEQFF
J gene: TRBJ2-1
clone size: .
V gene: TRBV11-2
D gene: .

CDR3 DNA: TGTGCCAGCAGTTCGGGACAGGTTGTGGGGGAAAAACTGTTTTTT
CDR3 protein: CASSSGQVVGEKLFF
J gene: TRBJ1-4
clone size: .
V gene: TRBV28
D gene: TRBD1

CDR3 DNA: TGTGCCTGGAGCCTCTTAACCTACGAGCAGTACTTC
CDR3 protein: CAWSLLTYEQYF
J gene: TRBJ2-7
clone size: .
V gene: TRBV30
D gene: .

CDR3 DNA: TGTGCCAGCTCACCTACGACAGGTTATAATGAAAAACTGTTTTTT
CDR3 protein: CASSPTTGYNEKLFF
J gene: TRBJ1-4
clone size: .
V gene: TRBV18
D gene: .

CDR3 DNA: TGTGCCAGCAGCTTGGGCAGTCAAGAGACCCAGTACTTC
CDR3 protein: CASSLGSQETQYF
J gene: TRBJ2-5
clone size: once
V gene: TRBV5-4
D gene: .

CDR3 DNA: TGTGCCAGCAGTTTTCGTAGCCAAGAGACCCAGTACTTC
CDR3 protein: CASSFRSQETQYF
J gene: TRBJ2-5
clone size: .
V gene: TRBV28
D gene: .

CDR3 DNA: TGTGCCAGCTCCCTGGACCGGTATGAGCAGTTCTTC
CDR3 protein: CASSLDRYEQFF
J gene: TRBJ2-1
clone size: .
V gene: TRBV18
D gene: .

CDR3 DNA: TGTGCCAGCAGCGAGGGACAGGGCGAAGGCTATGGCTACACCTTC
CDR3 protein: CASSEGQGEGYGYTF
J gene: TRBJ1-2
clone size: .
V gene: TRBV7-9
D gene: TRBD1

CDR3 DNA: TGTGCCAGCGGAGACAGGGGCTCGCTCTACGAGCAGTACTTC
CDR3 protein: CASGDRGSLYEQYF
J gene: TRBJ2-7
clone size: .
V gene: TRBV25-1
D gene: TRBD1

CDR3 DNA: TGTGCCAGCAGCGTGGGCGGGAGGGGCACAGATACGCAGTATTTT
CDR3 protein: CASSVGGRGTDTQYF
J gene: TRBJ2-3
clone size: .
V gene: TRBV9
D gene: TRBD2

CDR3 DNA: TGTGCCAGCAGTTTGGGCGGCTCTCGGTACGAGCAGTACTTC
CDR3 protein: CASSLGGSRYEQYF
J gene: TRBJ2-7
clone size: .
V gene: TRBV28
D gene: .

CDR3 DNA: TGTGCCAGCAGCAAGATGGGGGGAATGGGAGAGACCCAGTACTTC
CDR3 protein: CASSKMGGMGETQYF
J gene: TRBJ2-5
clone size: .
V gene: TRBV7-3
D gene: .

CDR3 DNA: TGCGCCAGCAGCTTTTATAAAGGGGCCTACGAGCAGTACTTC
CDR3 protein: CASSFYKGAYEQYF
J gene: TRBJ2-7
clone size: .
V gene: TRBV5-1
D gene: .

CDR3 DNA: TGTGCCAGCAGCTTAGGTCCGGAGACCCAGTACTTC
CDR3 protein: CASSLGPETQYF
J gene: TRBJ2-5
clone size: .
V gene: TRBV7-6
D gene: .

CDR3 DNA: TGTGCCAGCAGCAGACGGACTAGCCAAGGTGGCTACACCTTC
CDR3 protein: CASSRRTSQGGYTF
J gene: TRBJ1-2
clone size: .
V gene: TRBV7-8
D gene: .

CDR3 DNA: TGTGCCAGCTCGAGCATGGTTGGACAGGGGTATTTATTTTGGCAGTACTTC
CDR3 protein: CASSSMVGQGYLFWQYF
J gene: TRBJ2-7
clone size: .
V gene: TRBV18
D gene: TRBD1

CDR3 DNA: TGTGCCAGCAGTTTAAGGGGGCAAACCTACGAGCAGTACTTC
CDR3 protein: CASSLRGQTYEQYF
J gene: TRBJ2-7
clone size: .
V gene: TRBV27
D gene: TRBD1

CDR3 DNA: TGTGCCAGCACCCTGAATAAAATGGGTCAAGAGACCCAGTACTTC
CDR3 protein: CASTLNKMGQETQYF
J gene: TRBJ2-5
clone size: .
V gene: TRBV6-1
D gene: .

CDR3 DNA: TGTGCCAGCTCACCAACTTCGCAGGGGGCAGGAGGAAACACCATATATTTT
CDR3 protein: CASSPTSQGAGGNTIYF
J gene: TRBJ1-3
clone size: .
V gene: TRBV18
D gene: TRBD1

CDR3 DNA: TGTGCCAGCAGTTATGGGGGGACAGCCACAGATACGCAGTATTTT
CDR3 protein: CASSYGGTATDTQYF
J gene: TRBJ2-3
clone size: .
V gene: TRBV6-9
D gene: .